The 32 T cell receptor beta chains listed next were all sequenced from one sample in a study of T cell responses to AZD1222 COVID-19 vaccine. Sequencing was performed with immunoSEQ multiplex PCR; in TCRdb, only in-frame clones are kept and a portion is missing. Here the sample spans more than 100,000 clones, 88% being singletons. Material: peripheral blood, obtained on day 0 of AZD1222 vaccination. The receptor set was obtained from an adult in good health.

CDR3 in DNA: TGCGCCAGCAGCGGGGGACAGAGCGGGTTTGGCTACACCTTC. This codes for CASSGGQSGFGYTF. V and J are TRBV5-1 and TRBJ1-2; TRBD1 aligns across 7 bases. From germline, CDR1 is SGHRS and CDR2 YFSETQ. This CDR3 has 14 amino acids. V trimming: 4 bases; J trimming: 7 bases; junction bases outside the gene matches: 10.

The chain couples TRBV4-2 to TRBJ2-5; possible D gene TRBD2, 6 bases. CDR3 size: 13 residues. Trimming removed 8 bases at V and 5 bases at J, with 15 bases between. Germline V CDR1 and CDR2: LGHNA, YNFKEQ. CDR3 sequence (DNA): TGTGCCAGCGCCGGCGGGGAAAGTGAGACCCAGTACTTC. Protein: CASAGGESETQYF.

The CDR3 loop reads CASSLSTGNNYGYTF. The DNA for the CDR3 is TGTGCCAGCAGTTTATCGACAGGGAACAACTATGGCTACACCTTC. The V and J genes are TRBV28 and TRBJ1-2; 7 bases line up with TRBD1. Germline CDR1 and CDR2: MDHEN and SYDVKM. V shed 1 base and J 2 bases; nucleotides not matched to a gene: 4. The CDR3 totals 15 residues.

The chain carries TRBV28 and TRBJ2-7, with a tentative D call TRBD2 (6 bases). The CDR3 is 13 amino acids. Germline assignment: CDR1 MDHEN and CDR2 SYDVKM. V was shortened by 4 bases and J by 2 bases, with 9 bases between the two germline ends. In DNA, the CDR3 is TGTGCCAGCAGTTCGGGGGAGCCCTACGAGCAGTACTTC. This encodes CASSSGEPYEQYF.

This sequence joins TRBV30 and TRBJ2-5; no definite D call. The germline CDR1 and CDR2 sequences are GTSNPN and SVGIG (reference sequence). This CDR3 region has 13 residues. The V and J ends lost 2 bases and 5 bases respectively, with 12 bases between them. Here the CDR3 DNA reads TGTGCCTGGAGTCTATTGAGTGTGGAGACCCAGTACTTC. This codes for CAWSLLSVETQYF.

The gene calls are TRBV5-8 and TRBJ1-5; no firm D call. Germline V gene sequence: CDR1 SGHTS, CDR2 YDEGEE. V was clipped by 0 bases and J by 7 bases, with 5 bases between them. This CDR3 is built from 12 residues. The CDR3 nucleotides read TGTGCCAGCAGCTTGGTGGGACAGCCCCAGCATTTT. Its protein product is CASSLVGQPQHF. Variable domain in full (rest from reference TRBV5-8 and TRBJ1-5): EAGVTQSPTHLIKTRGQQATLRCSPISGHTSVYWYQQALGLGLQFLLWYDEGEERNRGNFPPRFSGRQFPNYSSELNVNALELEDSALYLCASSLVGQPQHFGDGTRLSIL.

This chain links TRBV9 with TRBJ2-1; D remains unclear. Germline lookup yields CDR1 SGDLS and CDR2 YYNGEE. Trimming removed 5 bases from V and 0 bases from J, with 9 bases in between. This CDR3 comprises 14 residues. In DNA, the CDR3 is TGTGCCAGCAGGCCCGCGAGCTCCTACAATGAGCAGTTCTTC. It encodes CASRPASSYNEQFF.

J is TRBJ2-1 and V is TRBV11-2, with 9 bases that match TRBD1. Germline assignment: CDR1 SGHAT and CDR2 FQNNGV. The CDR3 runs 14 residues. V trimming: 5 bases; J trimming: 6 bases; junction bases outside the gene matches: 5. The CDR3: CASSGTGNRNEQFF. The CDR3 region has the DNA TGTGCCAGCAGCGGGACAGGGAACCGCAATGAGCAGTTCTTC.

The gene calls are TRBV19 and TRBJ1-1; 7 nucleotides align to TRBD1. V lost 5 bases, J lost 5 bases, and 11 bases stayed unmatched. The germline V gene encodes CDR1 LNHDA and CDR2 SQIVND (reference sequence). CDR3 length: 15 residues. The DNA for the CDR3 is TGTGCCAGTAGTGCAGGGGGGTGGGGAACAACTGAAGCTTTCTTT. Residues: CASSAGGWGTTEAFF.

The V gene is TRBV7-2, the J gene TRBJ2-7; D is ambiguous. Trimming shortened V by 1 base and J by 2 bases, and 6 bases separated the two germline ends. CDR1 and CDR2 (germline): SGHTA, FQGNSA. This CDR3 is built from 13 residues. Written as DNA, the CDR3 is TGTGCCAGCAGCTTAGTTGAAGCCTACGAGCAGTACTTC. Protein product: CASSLVEAYEQYF.

V is TRBV7-2 and J is TRBJ1-2; 7 bases are a match to TRBD1. This CDR3 spans 15 amino acids. After removal of 1 base from V and 2 bases from J, the junction contained 4 bases not matched to a gene. Per germline, CDR1 SGHTA and CDR2 FQGNSA. Here the CDR3 DNA reads TGTGCCAGCAGCTTAGTTGCAGGGGGGAACTATGGCTACACCTTC. It is translated as CASSLVAGGNYGYTF.

This chain uses TRBV7-2 with TRBJ1-6, with D unclear. The CDR3 sequence is 17 residues long. Germline-derived CDR1 and CDR2 are SGHTA and FQGNSA. The ends were cut back, 6 bases at V and 6 bases at J, with 21 bases in the middle. This CDR3 reads CASRMLAGRTTNSPLHF. The CDR3 DNA is TGTGCCAGCAGGATGCTAGCGGGCAGAACTACTAATTCACCCCTCCACTTT.

This clone occurred a few times. This chain links TRBV12-3 or TRBV12-4 with TRBJ1-1, with no clear D. With 6 bases removed from V and 0 bases from J, the gap between germline ends came to 8 bases. This CDR3 spans 13 amino acids. The CDR3 spells CASSRQVNTEAFF. The CDR3 bases are TGTGCCAGCAGCCGTCAAGTGAACACTGAAGCTTTCTTT.

This clone was counted between two and nine times. The V and J genes are TRBV20-1 and TRBJ2-1; 10 bases line up with TRBD2. V shed 3 bases, J shed 2 bases, and the junction held 7 bases outside the gene matches. This CDR3 spans 16 amino acids. Germline CDR1 reads DFQATT; CDR2 reads SNEGSKA (reference sequence). The DNA of the CDR3 is TGCAGTGCTAGTGGGCTAGCGGGAGCTCCCTACAATGAGCAGTTCTTC. This translates into CSASGLAGAPYNEQFF.

A single count supports this clone. The chain links TRBV3-1 (or the pseudogene TRBV3-2) to TRBJ2-4; D is perhaps TRBD2 (5 bases). CDR3 length equals 13 residues. V lost 6 bases and J 8 bases, leaving 14 bases between the germline ends. Germline V CDR1 and CDR2: LGHDT, YNNKEL (reference sequence). The CDR3 here is CASRRADGDIQYF. The CDR3 DNA is TGTGCCAGCAGGAGAGCGGACGGGGACATTCAGTACTTC.

The chain employs TRBV6-2 or TRBV6-3 and TRBJ1-5; D is unresolved. The V end was cut by 1 base, the J end by 4 bases, with 8 bases between. Germline V gives CDR1 MNHEY, CDR2 SVGEGT. The CDR3 extends over 14 amino acids. CDR3 nucleotide sequence: TGTGCCAGCAGTTACTTAACAGAGAATCAGCCCCAGCATTTT. It translates to CASSYLTENQPQHF.

The chain uses TRBV7-2 and TRBJ2-2; D is possibly TRBD2 (7 bases). CDR1 and CDR2 (germline): SGHTA, FQGNSA. CDR3 length: 16 residues. Deletions cut 5 bases from V and 1 base from J, with 14 bases between. DNA for the CDR3: TGTGCCAGCAGCCTTGGGGGGGCTCAGAACACCGGGGAGCTGTTTTTT. Translation: CASSLGGAQNTGELFF.

This chain uses TRBV6-1 with TRBJ1-2, with 8 bases identical to TRBD1. Germline V lookup: CDR1 MNHNS, CDR2 SASEGT. V was pared by 1 base and J by 2 bases, with 9 bases of the junction left unmatched. The CDR3 length is 17 residues. The CDR3 here is CASSEVAGGASNYGYTF. CDR3 coding DNA: TGTGCCAGCAGTGAAGTGGCAGGGGGCGCTTCGAACTATGGCTACACCTTC.

The chain is built from TRBV7-8 and TRBJ2-7; tentatively, D is TRBD1 (6 bases). Trimming pared 6 bases from V and 3 bases from J, leaving 15 bases between. Germline CDR1 reads SGHVS; CDR2 reads FQNEAQ. This CDR3 region has 14 residues. CDR3 protein: CASRLQGDGYEQYF. In nucleotides, the CDR3 is TGTGCCAGCAGATTACAGGGTGATGGCTACGAGCAGTACTTC. Full variable domain (rest looked up from reference TRBV7-8 and TRBJ2-7): GAGVSQSPRYKVAKRGQDVALRCDPISGHVSLFWYQQALGQGPEFLTYFQNEAQLDKSGLPSDRFFAERPEGSVSTLKIQRTQQEDSAVYLCASRLQGDGYEQYFGPGTRLTVT.

J is TRBJ1-6 and V is TRBV7-9, with TRBD1 matching over 8 bases. The CDR3 length is 13 residues. The germline gives CDR1 SEHNR, CDR2 FQNEAQ (reference sequence). J lost 9 bases, V lost 4 bases, and 2 bases had no gene match. This chain's CDR3 is CASSSTGGSPLHF. CDR3 nucleotides: TGTGCCAGCAGCTCTACAGGGGGTTCACCCCTCCACTTT.

The CDR3, as DNA: TGTGCCATCACTCAAACAGGGGCGAATGAAGCTTTCTTT. Translating it yields CAITQTGANEAFF. This chain uses TRBV10-3 with TRBJ1-1; 7 positions agree with TRBD1. This CDR3 comprises 13 residues. The germline CDR1 and CDR2 sequences are ENHRY and SYGVKD. J gave up 7 bases and V 7 bases, and 9 bases lay outside the gene matches.

The V call is TRBV12-1, the J call TRBJ2-7. TRBV12-1 is a pseudogene. The CDR3 has 16 residues. The DNA for the CDR3 is TGTGCCAGCAGCTTTCATCCCGGGTCCTACAGCCTAATGCAGTACTTC. Residues: CASSFHPGSYSLMQYF.

The rearrangement uses TRBV12-3 or TRBV12-4 and TRBJ2-2; D may be TRBD1 (5 bases). The ends were cut back, 7 bases at V and 1 base at J, with 7 bases in the middle. The CDR3 is 13 amino acids. The CDR3, as DNA: TGTGCCAGCACCACAGGGAACACCGGGGAGCTGTTTTTT. It encodes CASTTGNTGELFF.

V usage is TRBV7-2 and J usage is TRBJ1-5; 10 nucleotides match TRBD1. With 2 bases clipped from V and 7 bases from J, the junction kept 5 bases outside the gene matches. Per germline, CDR1 SGHTA and CDR2 FQGNSA. CDR3 length: 15 amino acids. CDR3 DNA sequence: TGTGCCAGCAGCTTATCGACAGGGGGCCGGCAGCCCCAGCATTTT. Amino acid sequence: CASSLSTGGRQPQHF.

This clone was counted once. The V gene is TRBV6-4, the J gene TRBJ1-6, with D tentatively TRBD1 (5 bases). Per the germline V gene, CDR1 is MRHNA and CDR2 is SNTAGT. This CDR3 spans 14 amino acids. Trimming took off 0 bases at V and 13 bases at J, with 13 bases between the two ends. In DNA form, the CDR3 reads TGTGCCAGCAGTGACTCGAGCGGGGGTGGGCCCCTCCACTTT. Its protein is CASSDSSGGGPLHF.

This clone was picked up a small number of times. The chain couples TRBV5-8 to TRBJ1-3; D is perhaps TRBD1 (6 bases). Germline V gives CDR1 SGHTS, CDR2 YDEGEE. Trimming took off 4 bases at V and 0 bases at J, with 17 bases between the two ends. There are 17 residues in the CDR3. CDR3 residues: CASSLRTVSSSGNTIYF. CDR3 sequence (DNA): TGTGCCAGCAGCCTACGGACAGTTTCCTCCTCTGGAAACACCATATATTTT. Variable domain in full (rest from reference TRBV5-8 and TRBJ1-3): EAGVTQSPTHLIKTRGQQATLRCSPISGHTSVYWYQQALGLGLQFLLWYDEGEERNRGNFPPRFSGRQFPNYSSELNVNALELEDSALYLCASSLRTVSSSGNTIYFGEGSWLTVV.

The chain carries TRBV7-6 and TRBJ2-1; D call uncertain. The CDR3 length is 15 residues. Trimming took off 1 base at V and 1 base at J, with 8 bases between the two ends. CDR1 SGHVS and CDR2 FNYEAQ come from the germline V gene. CDR3 nucleotides: TGTGCCAGCAGCTTAGAGGGCAGGTCCTACAATGAGCAGTTCTTC. Its protein is CASSLEGRSYNEQFF.

This clone was counted a single time. V gene TRBV11-2 combines with J gene TRBJ2-5; TRBD2 might be the D (5 bases). Germline values: CDR1 SGHAT, CDR2 FQNNGV. CDR3 size: 12 residues. Trimming pared 5 bases from V and 5 bases from J, leaving 9 bases between. The CDR3 spells CASSPRGETQYF. The CDR3 DNA is TGTGCCAGCAGCCCAAGAGGGGAGACCCAGTACTTC.

V is TRBV11-2 and J is TRBJ2-1, with TRBD2 matching over 13 bases. This CDR3 contains 16 residues. J was trimmed by 8 bases and V by 1 base; bases with no gene match: 5. The V gene's germline CDR1 is SGHAT and CDR2 FQNNGV. Here the CDR3 reads CASSLGGLAGTDEQFF. The CDR3 nucleotides read TGTGCCAGCAGCTTAGGGGGACTAGCGGGGACGGATGAGCAGTTCTTC.

The CDR3 region is CSVNMNTEAFF. CDR3 bases: TGCAGCGTTAACATGAACACTGAAGCTTTCTTT. V and J are TRBV29-1 and TRBJ1-1; D remains ambiguous. Germline V CDR1 and CDR2: SQVTM, ANQGSEA. The V and J ends lost 5 bases and 0 bases respectively, with 4 bases between them. CDR3 length: 11 amino acids. Together with reference TRBV29-1 and TRBJ1-1, the CDR3 gives the full variable domain: SAVISQKPSRDICQRGTSLTIQCQVDSQVTMMFWYRQQPGQSLTLIATANQGSEATYESGFVIDKFPISRPNLTFSTLTVSNMSPEDSSIYLCSVNMNTEAFFGQGTRLTVV.

The table lists this clone with a few counts. This CDR3 reads CASTLNNYGYTF. The CDR3 coding sequence is TGTGCCAGCACCTTGAATAACTATGGCTACACCTTC. The rearrangement uses TRBV3-1 (or the pseudogene TRBV3-2) and TRBJ1-2; D gene uncertain. The CDR3 has 12 residues. The germline V gene encodes CDR1 LGHDT and CDR2 YNNKEL (reference sequence). The V and J ends lost 7 bases and 1 base respectively, with 7 bases between them.

This chain uses TRBV19 with TRBJ2-4; 8 positions agree with TRBD2. The CDR3 spans 16 residues. Germline CDR1 is LNHDA and CDR2 is SQIVND (reference sequence). V gave up 3 bases and J gave up 5 bases; unmatched junction bases: 9. The CDR3 loop is CASSMAGGRIENIQYF. CDR3 DNA sequence: TGTGCCAGTAGTATGGCCGGCGGGAGGATCGAAAACATTCAGTACTTC.